The entry below gives a single T cell receptor beta chain sequence along with its context. This clonotype was picked up many times. The target of this receptor is not known. No base-level quality is on record; no much larger clone is a single base apart. This specimen's time point label, per the study, means: newly diagnosed GD, antithyroid drugs for less than 3 months. RNA was extracted from PBMCs in TRIzol for both TCR sequencing and RNA sequencing. The diagnosis of Graves' disease was made according to American Thyroid Association guidelines. Recruitment of patients was carried out at an endocrinology department in Xi'an, China. Each patient gave 8.5 to 9.5 milliliters of peripheral blood, collected in an EDTA anticoagulant tube. Ficoll Paque Plus density gradient separation was used to isolate PBMCs, and no further T cell sorting was performed. An Agilent 2100 Bioanalyzer and agarose gel were used to check RNA quality, while a NanoDrop 2000 measured RNA concentration.

As encoded in the germline V gene (reference sequence), CDR1 is DFQATT while CDR2 is SNEGSKA. Taken from cysteine to phenylalanine, the CDR3 has 15 residues. This entry keeps only the CDR3 DNA: 45 bases, framed from base 1. The V end gives up 6 bases and the J end 0 bases, leaving 7 bases in the junction not matched to a gene. The sample is drawn from a study of regulatory T cells in long-lasting Graves disease (dated by TCRdb to the early 2020s). Context from the whole study: Patients with newly diagnosed Graves' disease had been on antithyroid drugs for under 3 months. TCR sequencing covered about 13 persistent and about 20 newly diagnosed Graves' disease patients, approximately 33 samples in total. Peripheral blood TCR sequencing and RNA sequencing compared persistent Graves' disease patients with newly diagnosed Graves' disease patients. The study was conducted in China and was registered as a clinical trial.

The method was multiplex PCR. Sequencing relied on an Illumina HiSeq 4000. TCR beta libraries were built with iRepertoire HTBI primers and Arm-PCR amplification of CDR3 regions. Gel purification was performed on PCR products prior to sequencing. As for the original processing: Gene usage analysis of CDR3 amino acid clonotypes relied on the roughly 67 TRBV and more than twelve TRBJ segments identified across samples. COPE and FqMerger were used to merge the filtered high-quality paired reads into contigs. Contigs were aligned with BLAST to IMGT TRBV, TRBD and TRBJ reference genes, and CDR3 was defined per IMGT. Any clonotype with a frequency above 0.1% was classified as a highly expanded clone. Shannon entropy was used to measure repertoire diversity, and the Gini coefficient was used to measure V-J evenness. Public clonotypes were defined as clonotypes shared by more than one individual. The public sequencing data were trimmed at Q25 with fastp and processed into clonotypes with MiXCR by TCRdb, which kept only in-frame beta chains. Duplicate CDR3 protein sequences are folded into a single record with the most common DNA and genes. The V and J calls, along with clone size, are taken from TCRdb and not from the paper's own processing. The sample has over 400,000 distinct CDR3 sequences on record, around 13% of them singletons. The ten most abundant clones make up roughly 18% of the sample.

The full study reports these points: The study examined only peripheral blood because the primary lesion, thyroid tissue, could not be accessed. Sequencing and analysis were restricted to the TCR beta chain. Persistent patients shared more public clonotypes among themselves (over 2,500) than newly diagnosed patients did (approximately 870). Compared with newly diagnosed patients, persistent Graves' disease patients had lower TCR Shannon entropy and fewer highly expanded clones, which suggests clonal expansion. The authors acknowledged the small sample size as a limitation that may reduce accuracy. Persistent disease showed preferential use of TRBV28, TRBJ1-2 and TRBJ2-5, whereas newly diagnosed disease favored TRBV20-1 and TRBJ2-1.

These data were also filed under a second study, of T cells in Graves' hyperthyroidism and ophthalmopathy. In that second paper, the authors write: A patient counted as having stable Graves' hyperthyroidism if no progression to ophthalmopathy occurred over 18 months of follow-up. Hyperthyroidism patients were newly diagnosed, with disease duration under 2 months, and aged 18 to 65 years. Patients with uncontrolled infections, other autoimmune diseases, pregnancy or lactation were excluded. Clinical symptoms, serum thyroxine and TRAb, thyroid ultrasound, and orbital computed tomography formed the basis for the diagnoses. For the first round of RT-PCR on the TCR CDR3, the HTBI primer set was used together with the Qiagen OneStep RT-PCR kit. Blood samples also contained most of the expanded thyroid clonotypes (frequency above 0.001), which suggests that blood repertoires may reflect thyroid immune responses. In cross-validation, a model built on a 13 V-J signature told ophthalmopathy apart from stable hyperthyroidism with under 90% sensitivity and approximately 84% specificity, and in testing the same model reached 80%/75%. In validation, progression to ophthalmopathy was predicted by the model with roughly 71% sensitivity and roughly 76% specificity, a median of about 6.8 months before onset. A discovery cohort of around 98 patients, roughly 45 with Graves' ophthalmopathy and 57 with stable Graves' hyperthyroidism, was used to find distinguishing TCR V-J signatures. Whether ophthalmopathy could be predicted prospectively was tested in an independent validation cohort made up of some 20 hyperthyroidism patients plus 17 patients who later progressed to ophthalmopathy. The roughly 94 discovery patients were randomly split 7:3 into training and test sets. Thyroid tissue and blood T-cell repertoires from about six Graves' hyperthyroidism patients were also compared in the study. Following sampling, methimazole starting at 30 mg daily was given to hyperthyroidism patients, and high-dose intravenous methylprednisolone was given to ophthalmopathy patients. Libraries were constructed in a second round of multiplex PCR, after which size selection and purification were carried out. The libraries were sequenced on an Illumina HiSeq2000 using paired-end 100 bp reads. SOAPnuke was used to process the raw data, throwing out any read that contained adapters or uncalled bases, had a mean Phred below 15, or lacked an exact constant-primer or identifier match. COPE v1.2.5 was used to merge high-quality paired reads, and clonotypes were defined as unique nucleotide sequences. MiTCR v1.1 was used to align clonotypes to the IMGT TRBV, TRBD and TRBJ reference segments. The analysis was restricted to V-J combinations with a frequency above 0.0001, which together covered 99% to 99.2% of the repertoires. The TCS score was defined as the ratio of F50 (clonal expansion) to E x V (chaos), calculated using BLOSUM62-based TCRdist between CDR3 peptides within each V-J. Welch's t-statistics and random forest reduced around 510 V-J features to 13, which were used in a naive Bayes classifier (R e1071). Sample size was not statistically predetermined, and investigators were not blinded to group allocation. According to the paper, TCR Vbeta CDR3 sequencing was carried out on 135 peripheral blood samples, which came from some 41 ophthalmopathy, 75 or so hyperthyroidism and around 17 progressor patients.

This receptor was identified in a woman aged 45-59 years with Graves disease. Donor details come from another sample of the same person, matched by shared clones. The rearrangement joined TRBV20-1 to TRBJ1-5, with 8 bases aligning to TRBD1. This material consisted of peripheral blood mononuclear cells (PBMCs), taken at new diagnosis, from a patient treated with antithyroid drugs. The CDR3 has the sequence CSANAGTGSNQPQHF. Read as DNA, the sequence is TGCAGTGCCAACGCAGGGACAGGTAGCAATCAGCCCCAGCATTTT.